Presented here are 15 T cell receptor beta chains from one specimen sequenced in a study of T cell clonality in common variable immunodeficiency. The data were produced by immunoSEQ multiplex PCR, yet TCRdb's version contains in-frame clones alone and is incomplete. The record shows roughly 57,000 clones for this sample, with no singletons present. The material sequenced was peripheral blood mononuclear cells. These receptors came from a person between 18 and 69 years old in good health.

This clone was detected ten times or more. The CDR3 end lies 3 residues beyond the end of the read and is filled in from the germline J gene. The chain joins TRBV20-1 to TRBJ1-4; no clear D gene. V was cut by 3 bases and J by 0 bases, with 8 bases left in between. The CDR3 runs to 14 residues. Germline V gives CDR1 DFQATT, CDR2 SNEGSKA (reference sequence). CDR3 DNA, as far as it was read: TGCAGTGCTAGTGCAGGTGCAACTAATGAAAAA. Its translation: CSASAGATNEK. The whole CDR3 sequence is CSASAGATNEKLFF.

This clone has at least ten counts. The read gets to within 3 residues of the CDR3 end, and the germline J gene fills in the rest. The V gene is TRBV7-9, the J gene TRBJ2-1; TRBD1 matches 8 bases. Trimming at V came to 1 base and at J to 6 bases, leaving 5 bases not matched to a gene. CDR1 and CDR2 from the germline V gene are SEHNR and FQNEAQ (reference sequence). This CDR3 region has 15 residues. The DNA read from the CDR3 is TGTGCCAGCAGCTTAGAGACAGGGGTAGGCAATGAG. It translates to CASSLETGVGNE. The whole CDR3 protein is CASSLETGVGNEQFF. The whole variable domain, remainder taken from reference TRBV7-9 and TRBJ2-1, is DTGVSQNPRHKITKRGQNVTFRCDPISEHNRLYWYRQTLGQGPEFLTYFQNEAQLEKSRLLSDRFSAERPKGSFSTLEIQRTEQGDSAMYLCASSLETGVGNEQFFGPGTRLTVL.

This clone was observed a handful of times. The read ends 3 residues early relative to the CDR3; the germline J gene fills the gap. J is TRBJ2-4 and V is TRBV2; no clear D gene. CDR3 length: 14 amino acids. CDR1 and CDR2 (germline): SNHLY, FYNNEI. The part of the CDR3 DNA that was read is TGTGCCAGCAGTGCCGTAAGTGGGCCCTATGGT. Its translation is CASSAVSGPYG. The whole CDR3 reads CASSAVSGPYGQYF. Together with reference TRBV2 and TRBJ2-4, the CDR3 gives the full variable domain: EPEVTQTPSHQVTQMGQEVILRCVPISNHLYFYWYRQILGQKVEFLVSFYNNEISEKSEIFDDQFSVERPDGSNFTLKIRSTKLEDSAMYFCASSAVSGPYGQYFGAGTRLSVL.

At least ten counts were recorded for this clone. The CDR3 extends 3 residues past the end of the read, so its final part is completed from the germline J gene. The chain couples TRBV5-6 to TRBJ2-7; no firm D call. Germline assignment: CDR1 SGHDT and CDR2 YYEEEE. The V end was cut by 2 bases, the J end by 5 bases, with 14 bases between. The CDR3 spans 14 residues. CDR3 sequence: CASSLSSFAHEQYF. The CDR3 DNA, read in part, is TGTGCCAGCAGCTTATCAAGTTTCGCGCACGAG. Filled out from reference TRBV5-6 and TRBJ2-7, the complete variable domain reads DAGVTQSPTHLIKTRGQQVTLRCSPKSGHDTVSWYQQALGQGPQFIFQYYEEEERQRGNFPDRFSGHQFPNYSSELNVNALLLGDSALYLCASSLSSFAHEQYFGPGTRLTVT.

This clone was seen many times. The sequenced fragment ends 3 residues before the CDR3 boundary, so the rest is inferred from the germline J gene. The chain is built from TRBV6-2 or TRBV6-3 and TRBJ2-3, with D uncertain. The CDR3 is 14 amino acids. The germline gives CDR1 MNHEY, CDR2 SVGEGT. This CDR3 is CASSYGRIQETQYF. The sequenced part of the CDR3 DNA is TGTGCCAGCAGTTACGGCAGGATCCAAGAGACG.

On this clone itself: The observed sequence ends 3 residues before the CDR3 terminus, with the missing tail filled in from the germline J gene. The rearrangement uses TRBV7-7 and TRBJ2-5; 7 nucleotides match TRBD2. The CDR3 runs to 14 residues. CDR1 and CDR2 (germline): SSHAT, FNYEAQ (reference sequence). The V and J ends lost 5 bases and 1 base, in that order; junction bases with no gene match: 4. The sequenced part of the CDR3 DNA is TGTGCCAGCAGCCCCGGGGAGGGCCAAGAGACC. Residues: CASSPGEGQET. In full, the CDR3 reads CASSPGEGQETQYF.

This clone has more than one count but fewer than ten. The read falls 3 residues short of the CDR3 end, and the missing part is taken from the germline J gene. The rearrangement uses TRBV11-2 and TRBJ1-2; D is undetermined. This CDR3 spans 14 amino acids. CDR1 SGHAT and CDR2 FQNNGV come from the germline V gene. V shed 5 bases and J shed 7 bases, with 17 bases lying between them. The CDR3 loop reads CASSPREGEVGYTF. The CDR3 bases that were read are TGTGCCAGCAGCCCGCGAGAGGGCGAGGTTGGC.

Many counts were recorded for this clone. Coverage ceases 3 residues before the CDR3 finishes, and the germline J gene fills in the end. J is TRBJ1-1 and V is TRBV7-9, with 7 bases fitting TRBD1. The ends lost 5 bases at V and 1 base at J; junction bases unmatched: 7. From germline, CDR1 is SEHNR and CDR2 FQNEAQ (reference sequence). The CDR3 length is 15 residues. CDR3 DNA (partial): TGTGCCAGCAGCCCTGGGACAGTTCAGAACACTGAA. It codes for CASSPGTVQNTE. The entire CDR3 sequence reads CASSPGTVQNTEAFF.

This clone was counted many times. The sequence runs out 3 residues before the end of the CDR3; the remainder is reconstructed from the germline J gene. The chain links TRBV20-1 to TRBJ2-7, with 10 bases that match TRBD2. After removal of 5 bases from V and 5 bases from J, the junction contained 9 bases not matched to a gene. Germline V gene data show CDR1 as DFQATT and CDR2 as SNEGSKA (reference sequence). The CDR3 totals 14 residues. CDR3 in amino acids: CSAGDLAGVHEQYF. The DNA read from the CDR3 is TGCAGTGCTGGGGACCTAGCGGGAGTACACGAG.

Concerning this clone itself: Read data end 3 residues before the CDR3 end; the end is taken from the germline J gene. The chain joins TRBV18 to TRBJ2-5; 8 nucleotides agree with TRBD1. Germline values: CDR1 KGHSH, CDR2 LQKENI. The length of the CDR3 is 17 residues. The covered CDR3 bases are TGTGCCAGCTCACCCGGACAGGGCGAATCTGGGGCAGATACC. Amino acid sequence: CASSPGQGESGADT. The whole CDR3 reads CASSPGQGESGADTQYF.

This clone was seen at least ten times. The CDR3 protein is CASSLGLAGVNEQFF. The CDR3 bases that were read are TGTGCCAGCAGCCTCGGACTAGCGGGAGTTAATGAG. V usage is TRBV14 and J usage is TRBJ2-1; TRBD2 matches at 13 bases. The read ends 3 residues early relative to the CDR3; the germline J gene fills the gap. Germline trimming cut 4 bases from V and 7 bases from J; bases unmatched to any gene: 4. This CDR3 has 15 amino acids. Per germline, CDR1 SGHDN and CDR2 FVKESK. The full variable domain, with the rest looked up from reference TRBV14 and TRBJ2-1, is EAGVTQFPSHSVIEKGQTVTLRCDPISGHDNLYWYRRVMGKEIKFLLHFVKESKQDESGMPNNRFLAERTGGTYSTLKVQPAELEDSGVYFCASSLGLAGVNEQFFGPGTRLTVL.

Notes on this clone: The read stops 3 residues short of the end of the CDR3; the missing end is completed from the germline J gene. The rearrangement uses TRBV10-2 and TRBJ2-1; D ambiguous. Germline loops: CDR1 WSHSY, CDR2 SAAADI. V lost 3 bases, J lost 1 base, and 7 bases lay in between. The CDR3 sequence is 14 residues long. Incomplete CDR3 DNA: TGCGCCAGCAGTGATTACTATTCCTACAATGAG. Its translation is CASSDYYSYNE. The entire CDR3 reads CASSDYYSYNEQFF.

This clone was recorded many times. Coverage ceases 3 residues before the CDR3 finishes, and the germline J gene fills in the end. The rearrangement links TRBV5-4 to TRBJ2-3, with D possibly matching TRBD2 (5 bases). CDR3 length: 15 residues. With 1 base removed from V and 1 base from J, the gap between germline ends came to 10 bases. Germline V gene sequence: CDR1 SGHNT, CDR2 YYREEE (reference sequence). CDR3: CASSLRGPGTDTQYF. The covered CDR3 bases are TGTGCCAGCAGCTTGCGGGGTCCCGGCACAGATACG.

There are many counts of this clone. With the read ending 3 residues before the CDR3 end, the germline J gene is used to fill in that end. V gene TRBV9 combines with J gene TRBJ2-1; possibly TRBD1 for D (6 bases). The CDR3 spans 14 residues. CDR1 is SGDLS, CDR2 YYNGEE, per germline. Trimming removed 5 bases at V and 7 bases at J, with 16 bases between. The CDR3 spells CASSVGTIMNEQFF. CDR3 DNA, as far as it was read: TGTGCCAGCAGTGTCGGGACAATTATGAATGAG.

Notes on this clone: The read is 3 residues too short to cover the CDR3 end, so that end is filled in from the germline J gene. The rearrangement links TRBV7-2 to TRBJ2-7; 10 nucleotides match TRBD2. J gave up 0 bases and V 5 bases, and 4 bases lay outside the gene matches. Germline loops: CDR1 SGHTA, CDR2 FQGNSA. The CDR3 loop spans 15 amino acids. This CDR3 is CASSLGLAHSYEQYF. The CDR3 bases that were read are TGTGCCAGCAGCCTGGGACTAGCGCACTCCTACGAG.